This TCR beta chain was captured in a study of T-cell reconstitution after alpha-beta-depleted transplantation in children. Study-level results: After transplant, high TCRbeta diversity at day 60 in some patients arose from surviving recipient T cells and thymic progenitors. Alpha-beta T cells about two months after transplant reportedly derived from several hundred expanded graft clones. One year after transplant, T-cell counts and diversity came mostly from newly produced T cells.

Concerning this clonotype itself: Its antigen is unknown.

CDR1 is GTSNPN and CDR2 is SVGIG in the germline V gene (reference sequence). Trimming took 3 bases from V and 2 from J, leaving 16 bases between them. The CDR3 contains 16 residues. Preparation of the TCRbeta library used unique molecular identifiers. Each CDR3 protein is one row after TCRdb ran MiXCR on the PCR reads. In the table there are 700,000 to 850,000 distinct CDR3 sequences, around 17% of which are singletons. The receptor was derived from a male patient aged 10 to 17 who had a stem cell transplant for acute lymphoblastic leukemia, so the T cells may come from the graft donor. This sample comprised PBMCs, mostly from graft donor cells, obtained 360 days after TCRalphabeta/CD19-depleted stem cell transplant. This chain connects TRBV30 to TRBJ1-4; a possible D gene is TRBD1 (6 bases). CDR3 coding DNA: TGTGCCTGGAGCATCTTATGGGGGGCGACTAATGAAAAACTGTTTTTT. Its protein is CAWSILWGATNEKLFF.